What follows are 5 T cell receptor beta chains derived from one specimen sequenced in a study of beta chain features in type 1 diabetes. Reverse transcription of all isolated RNA meant that expressed TCRB transcripts were sequenced. Clones were sequenced by immunoSEQ multiplex PCR, and TCRdb holds only the in-frame ones, with some missing. The data show 620,000 or so clones, around a sixth seen once. The material sequenced was naive CD4+ T cells from blood. These receptors were taken from a man aged 18 to 29 in good health.

This clone was observed a few times. V usage is TRBV7-2 and J usage is TRBJ1-2; perhaps TRBD1 as D (5 bases). Germline V gene lookup returns CDR1 SGHTA and CDR2 FQGNSA. This CDR3 has 15 residues. The V gene lost 0 bases and the J gene lost 4 bases, with 12 bases spanning the gap. The CDR3 reads CASSLAQGDTYGYTF. DNA for the CDR3: TGTGCCAGCAGCTTAGCCCAGGGAGACACCTATGGCTACACCTTC.

This rearrangement joins TRBV7-6 to TRBJ2-5, with D perhaps matching TRBD1 (5 bases). The CDR3 is 16 amino acids. The V end lost 2 bases, the J end lost 4 bases, and 17 bases lay between the germline ends. The V gene's germline CDR1 is SGHVS and CDR2 FNYEAQ. DNA for the CDR3: TGTGCCAGCAGCTTAAGCCCGCCCCAGGGTGCAGAGACCCAGTACTTC. Protein sequence: CASSLSPPQGAETQYF.

J is TRBJ2-7 and V is TRBV9; 10 positions agree with TRBD1. Looked up from germline, CDR1 is SGDLS and CDR2 is YYNGEE. The ends lost 0 bases at V and 2 bases at J; junction bases unmatched: 5. This CDR3 is built from 16 residues. DNA for the CDR3: TGTGCCAGCAGCGTAGCTACGACAGGGGGCCCCTACGAGCAGTACTTC. Protein: CASSVATTGGPYEQYF.

Only a few counts were recorded for this clone. The CDR3 loop reads CASSEGQGTGYGYTF. CDR3 DNA: TGTGCCAGCAGTGAAGGACAGGGGACGGGCTATGGCTACACCTTC. The V call is TRBV2, the J call TRBJ1-2, with 8 bases identical to TRBD1. After removal of 1 base from V and 4 bases from J, the junction contained 5 bases not matched to a gene. This CDR3 has 15 residues. CDR1 and CDR2 (germline): SNHLY, FYNNEI.

This clone was observed a handful of times. V gene TRBV19 combines with J gene TRBJ1-5; TRBD1 matches 8 bases. This CDR3 contains 17 residues. The germline CDR1 and CDR2 sequences are LNHDA and SQIVND (reference sequence). Trimming at V came to 4 bases and at J to 5 bases, leaving 13 bases not matched to a gene. This chain's CDR3 is CASSTPGFRGRDQPQHF. As DNA, the CDR3 is TGTGCCAGTAGTACCCCCGGGTTCAGGGGGCGCGATCAGCCCCAGCATTTT. Together with reference TRBV19 and TRBJ1-5, the CDR3 gives the full variable domain: DGGITQSPKYLFRKEGQNVTLSCEQNLNHDAMYWYRQDPGQGLRLIYYSQIVNDFQKGDIAEGYSVSREKKESFPLTVTSAQKNPTAFYLCASSTPGFRGRDQPQHFGDGTRLSIL.